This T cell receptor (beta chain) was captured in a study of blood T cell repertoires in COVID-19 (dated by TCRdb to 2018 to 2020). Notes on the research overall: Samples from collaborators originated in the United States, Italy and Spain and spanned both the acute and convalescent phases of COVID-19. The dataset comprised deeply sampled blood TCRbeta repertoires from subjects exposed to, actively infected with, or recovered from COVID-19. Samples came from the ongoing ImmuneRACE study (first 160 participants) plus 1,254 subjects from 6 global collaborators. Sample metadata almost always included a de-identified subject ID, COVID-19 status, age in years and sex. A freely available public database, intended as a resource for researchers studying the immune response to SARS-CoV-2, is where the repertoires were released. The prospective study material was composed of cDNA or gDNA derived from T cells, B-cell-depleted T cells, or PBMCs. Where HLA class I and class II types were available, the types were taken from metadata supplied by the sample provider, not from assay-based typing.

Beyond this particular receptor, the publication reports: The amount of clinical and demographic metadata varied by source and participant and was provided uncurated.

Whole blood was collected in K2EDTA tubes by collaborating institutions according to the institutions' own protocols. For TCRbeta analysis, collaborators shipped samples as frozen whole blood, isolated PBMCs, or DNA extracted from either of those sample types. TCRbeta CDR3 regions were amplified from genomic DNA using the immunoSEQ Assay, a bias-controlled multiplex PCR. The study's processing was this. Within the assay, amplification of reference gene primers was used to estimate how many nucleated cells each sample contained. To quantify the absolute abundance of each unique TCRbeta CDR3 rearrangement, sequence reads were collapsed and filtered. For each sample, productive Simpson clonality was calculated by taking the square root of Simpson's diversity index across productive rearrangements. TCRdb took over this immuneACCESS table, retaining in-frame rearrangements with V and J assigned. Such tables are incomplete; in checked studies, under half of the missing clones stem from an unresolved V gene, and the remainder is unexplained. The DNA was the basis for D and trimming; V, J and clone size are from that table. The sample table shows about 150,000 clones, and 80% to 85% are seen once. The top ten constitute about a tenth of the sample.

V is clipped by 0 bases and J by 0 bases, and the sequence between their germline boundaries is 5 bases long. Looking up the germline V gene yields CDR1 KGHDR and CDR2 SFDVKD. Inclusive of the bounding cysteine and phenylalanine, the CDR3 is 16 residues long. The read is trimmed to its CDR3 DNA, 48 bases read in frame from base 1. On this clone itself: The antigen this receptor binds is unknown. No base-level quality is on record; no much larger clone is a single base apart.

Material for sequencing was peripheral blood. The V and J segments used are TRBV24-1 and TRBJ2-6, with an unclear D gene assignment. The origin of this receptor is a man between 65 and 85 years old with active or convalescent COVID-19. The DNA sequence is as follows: TGTGCCACCAGTGATTTGAACGGCTCTGGGGCCAACGTCCTGACTTTC. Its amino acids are CATSDLNGSGANVLTF.